One and the same sample provided the 13 T cell receptor beta chains below, sequenced in a study of response to subunit inactivated influenza vaccine. TCRdb reprocessed the RT-PCR reads via MiXCR and lists one record per CDR3 protein. The table has 400,000 to 650,000 distinct CDR3 sequences, roughly 7.9% seen once. Sequenced material: PBMCs from blood, taken around 2 years after vaccination. These receptors all stem from a man between 50 and 75 years old who received an inactivated influenza vaccine.

V gene TRBV6-2 or TRBV6-3 combines with J gene TRBJ2-3, with 10 bases aligning to TRBD1. The CDR3 sequence is 15 residues long. The J segment lost 2 bases and the V segment lost 6 bases, leaving 5 bases of the junction unmatched. Germline CDR1 reads MNHEY; CDR2 reads SVGEGT. The CDR3 region is CASSDRGRYTDTQYF. In DNA form, the CDR3 reads TGTGCCAGCAGCGACAGGGGGCGATACACAGATACGCAGTATTTT.

This clonotype was seen at least ten times. The genes are TRBV20-1 and TRBJ2-7, with D unclear. CDR1 is DFQATT and CDR2 is SNEGSKA in the germline V gene (reference sequence). Trimming cost V 3 bases and J 1 base, with 4 bases left between them. The CDR3 totals 11 residues. The CDR3: CSASSSYEQYF. The CDR3 nucleotides are TGCAGTGCTAGCTCTTCCTACGAGCAGTACTTC.

The sample holds many counts of this clonotype. The rearrangement uses TRBV4-1 and TRBJ2-2; a weak D match, TRBD1 (5 bases). V lost 4 bases to trimming and J lost 2 bases, with 11 bases between them. The CDR3 extends over 15 amino acids. The germline CDR1 and CDR2 sequences are MGHRA and YSYEKL. The CDR3 here is CASSLITGNTGELFF. As DNA, the CDR3 is TGCGCCAGCAGCCTTATAACAGGCAACACCGGGGAGCTGTTTTTT.

This clonotype showed up many times. The chain combines TRBV5-1 with TRBJ2-5; no clear D. CDR1 and CDR2 from the germline V gene are SGHRS and YFSETQ. V lost 0 bases and J lost 2, with 8 bases in between. This CDR3 has 14 amino acids. The CDR3 bases are TGCGCCAGCAGCTTGGGACAAAATCAAGAGACCCAGTACTTC. It is translated as CASSLGQNQETQYF.

This clonotype was observed many times. The gene calls are TRBV5-1 and TRBJ2-3, with TRBD2 identical over 8 bases. The CDR3 runs to 15 residues. V was pared by 4 bases and J by 0 bases, with 4 bases of the junction left unmatched. Germline loops: CDR1 SGHRS, CDR2 YFSETQ. CDR3 in amino acids: CASSLGTRSTDTQYF. The CDR3 DNA follows: TGCGCCAGCAGCCTTGGGACTAGGAGCACAGATACGCAGTATTTT.

V and J are TRBV4-3 and TRBJ1-2; the match to TRBD1 covers 7 bases. The CDR3 length is 15 residues. The V gene's germline CDR1 is LGHNA and CDR2 YSLEER. The V segment lost 4 bases and the J segment 2 bases; nucleotides outside the gene matches: 7. CDR3 residues: CASSLDRDKNYGYTF. The CDR3 DNA follows: TGCGCCAGCAGCCTAGACAGGGACAAGAACTATGGCTACACCTTC.

This clonotype was seen a handful of times. This rearrangement joins TRBV10-3 to TRBJ1-3; 8 positions match TRBD1. Trimming removed 0 bases from V and 0 bases from J; junction bases left unmatched: 10. This CDR3 comprises 19 residues. Germline V gene sequence: CDR1 ENHRY, CDR2 SYGVKD. The DNA of the CDR3 is TGTGCCATCAGTGAGTCCCAATTAGTGGACAGGGTCTCTGGAAACACCATATATTTT. Translation: CAISESQLVDRVSGNTIYF.

The V gene is TRBV4-3, the J gene TRBJ2-2, with a tentative D call TRBD2 (6 bases). Germline V gene sequence: CDR1 LGHNA, CDR2 YSLEER. Deletions cut 1 base from V and 0 bases from J, with 18 bases between. The CDR3 is 19 amino acids. The CDR3 protein is CASSQVRGGSATNTGELFF. Here the CDR3 DNA reads TGCGCCAGCAGCCAAGTTCGGGGAGGTAGCGCTACGAACACCGGGGAGCTGTTTTTT.

This clonotype appeared a few times. V usage is TRBV14 and J usage is TRBJ1-4; D ambiguous. The CDR3 totals 13 residues. Germline lookup yields CDR1 SGHDN and CDR2 FVKESK. V was trimmed by 3 bases and J by 6 bases, leaving 8 bases between them. In DNA, the CDR3 is TGTGCCAGCAGCCAGGGAGTATATGAAAAACTGTTTTTT. It specifies CASSQGVYEKLFF.

This chain joins TRBV20-1 and TRBJ2-4; TRBD2 matches 8 bases. The CDR3 has 14 amino acids. Germline V gene lookup returns CDR1 DFQATT and CDR2 SNEGSKA (reference sequence). J lost 9 bases, V lost 1 base, and 8 bases had no gene match. CDR3 protein: CSARVAAGVGIQYF. The CDR3 coding sequence is TGCAGTGCTAGAGTGGCAGCGGGGGTGGGCATTCAGTACTTC.

This clonotype was seen only a few times. The chain carries TRBV12-3 or TRBV12-4 and TRBJ2-7; the match to TRBD2 covers 9 bases. The junction had 9 bases not matched to a gene; V was cut back by 3 bases and J by 6 bases. This CDR3 spans 15 amino acids. The CDR3 loop reads CASSFVAGGPGEQYF. In DNA form, the CDR3 reads TGTGCCAGCAGTTTTGTGGCGGGAGGGCCTGGCGAGCAGTACTTC.

The rearrangement links TRBV5-1 to TRBJ2-2; D is unresolved. The CDR3 spans 14 residues. Germline-derived CDR1 and CDR2 are SGHRS and YFSETQ. Trimming removed 3 bases at V and 1 base at J, with 7 bases between. CDR3 in amino acids: CASSSVQNTGELFF. CDR3 nucleotide sequence: TGCGCCAGCAGCTCGGTTCAGAACACCGGGGAGCTGTTTTTT. Supplemented by reference TRBV5-1 and TRBJ2-2, the full variable domain reads KAGVTQTPRYLIKTRGQQVTLSCSPISGHRSVSWYQQTPGQGLQFLFEYFSETQRNKGNFPGRFSGRQFSNSRSEMNVSTLELGDSALYLCASSSVQNTGELFFGEGSRLTVL.

This clonotype was seen a few times. The V and J genes are TRBV10-2 and TRBJ2-5; D perhaps matches TRBD2 (5 bases). Germline CDR1 and CDR2: WSHSY and SAAADI. CDR3 size: 15 residues. Deletions cut 6 bases from V and 2 bases from J, with 16 bases between. The CDR3 sequence: CASSNFAGFQETQYF. CDR3 DNA: TGCGCCAGCAGCAACTTCGCGGGTTTTCAAGAGACCCAGTACTTC.